The present entry profiles one T cell receptor (beta chain) with its context. Its matching antigen is unknown. The V gene end was trimmed by 6 bases and the J gene end by 5 bases; junction bases not matched to a gene: 12. The CDR3 is 16 residues long. Germline values: CDR1 MDHEN, CDR2 SYDVKM. The data originate from a study of cytotoxic CD8 clonotypes in ibrutinib-treated CLL. Study background: Within the patient group, 11 were relapsed/refractory and roughly 14 treatment-naive, and around 17 were IGHV unmutated.

The study, taken as a whole, reports: Sustained-remission and progressing patients had unequal sampling times.

Produced via immunoSEQ multiplex PCR; TCRdb's table is partial and in-frame only. The sample lists 50,000 to 65,000 clones; 71% were seen once. The rearrangement joins TRBV28 to TRBJ2-1, with 8 positions matching TRBD2. The specimen was PBMCs, collected after 12 months of ibrutinib treatment. This receptor was taken from a human donor with chronic lymphocytic leukemia. The CDR3 bases are TGTGCCAGCAGCCCCTCCCCAGCGGGAGCCCACAATGAGCAGTTCTTC. Amino acid sequence: CASSPSPAGAHNEQFF.